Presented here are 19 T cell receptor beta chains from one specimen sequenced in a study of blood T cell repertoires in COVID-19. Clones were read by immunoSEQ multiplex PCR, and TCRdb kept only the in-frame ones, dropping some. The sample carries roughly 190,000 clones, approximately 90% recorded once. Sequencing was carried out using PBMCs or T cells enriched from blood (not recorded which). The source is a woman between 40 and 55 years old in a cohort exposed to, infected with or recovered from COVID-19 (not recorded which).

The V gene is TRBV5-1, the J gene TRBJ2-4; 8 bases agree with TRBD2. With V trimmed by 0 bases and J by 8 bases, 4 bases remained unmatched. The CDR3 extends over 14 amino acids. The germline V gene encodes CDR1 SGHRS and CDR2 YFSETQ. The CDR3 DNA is TGCGCCAGCAGCTTGGTCCCGGGGGGGGACATTCAGTACTTC. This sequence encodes CASSLVPGGDIQYF.

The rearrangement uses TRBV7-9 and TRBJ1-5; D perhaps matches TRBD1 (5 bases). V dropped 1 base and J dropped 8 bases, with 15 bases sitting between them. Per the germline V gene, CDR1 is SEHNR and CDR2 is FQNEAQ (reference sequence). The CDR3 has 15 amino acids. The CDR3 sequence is CASSLGQTPIEPQHF. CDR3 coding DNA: TGTGCCAGCAGCTTAGGACAGACCCCTATCGAGCCCCAGCATTTT.

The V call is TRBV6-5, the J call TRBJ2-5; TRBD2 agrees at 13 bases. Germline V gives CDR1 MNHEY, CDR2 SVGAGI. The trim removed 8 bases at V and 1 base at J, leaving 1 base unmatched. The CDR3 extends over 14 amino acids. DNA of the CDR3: TGTGCCAGCGGGACTAGCGGGGCCCAAGAGACCCAGTACTTC. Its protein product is CASGTSGAQETQYF.

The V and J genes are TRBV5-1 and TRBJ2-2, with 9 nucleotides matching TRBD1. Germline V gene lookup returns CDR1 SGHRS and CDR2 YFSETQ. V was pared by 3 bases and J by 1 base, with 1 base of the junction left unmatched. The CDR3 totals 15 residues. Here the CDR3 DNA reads TGCGCCAGCAGCTCGGACAGGGGGAACACCGGGGAGCTGTTTTTT. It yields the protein CASSSDRGNTGELFF. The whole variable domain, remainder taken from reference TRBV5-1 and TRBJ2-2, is KAGVTQTPRYLIKTRGQQVTLSCSPISGHRSVSWYQQTPGQGLQFLFEYFSETQRNKGNFPGRFSGRQFSNSRSEMNVSTLELGDSALYLCASSSDRGNTGELFFGEGSRLTVL.

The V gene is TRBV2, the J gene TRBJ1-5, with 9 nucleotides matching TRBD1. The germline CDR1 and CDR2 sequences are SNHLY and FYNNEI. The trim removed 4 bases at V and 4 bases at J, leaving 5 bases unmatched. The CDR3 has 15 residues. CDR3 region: CASSAGTGWNQPQHF. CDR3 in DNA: TGTGCCAGCAGTGCAGGGACAGGGTGGAATCAGCCCCAGCATTTT.

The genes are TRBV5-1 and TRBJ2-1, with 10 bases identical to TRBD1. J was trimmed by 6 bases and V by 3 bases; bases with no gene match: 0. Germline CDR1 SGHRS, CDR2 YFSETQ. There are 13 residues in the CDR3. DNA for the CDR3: TGCGCCAGCAGCTGGACAGGGGGCAATGAGCAGTTCTTC. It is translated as CASSWTGGNEQFF.

CDR3 nucleotides: TGTGCCAGCAGCTTCGGAGATACGCAGTATTTT. Translating it yields CASSFGDTQYF. The V gene is TRBV5-6, the J gene TRBJ2-3, with D unresolved. Germline V CDR1 and CDR2: SGHDT, YYEEEE. The length of the CDR3 is 11 residues. Trimming shortened V by 2 bases and J by 5 bases, and 3 bases separated the two germline ends. Full variable domain (missing parts from reference TRBV5-6 and TRBJ2-3): DAGVTQSPTHLIKTRGQQVTLRCSPKSGHDTVSWYQQALGQGPQFIFQYYEEEERQRGNFPDRFSGHQFPNYSSELNVNALLLGDSALYLCASSFGDTQYFGPGTRLTVL.

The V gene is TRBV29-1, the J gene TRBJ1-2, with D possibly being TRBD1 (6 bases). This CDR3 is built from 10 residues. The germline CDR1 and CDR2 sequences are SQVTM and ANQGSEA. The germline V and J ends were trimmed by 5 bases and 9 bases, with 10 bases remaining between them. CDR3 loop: CSVYDRSYTF. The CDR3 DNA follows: TGCAGCGTTTACGACAGGAGCTACACCTTC.

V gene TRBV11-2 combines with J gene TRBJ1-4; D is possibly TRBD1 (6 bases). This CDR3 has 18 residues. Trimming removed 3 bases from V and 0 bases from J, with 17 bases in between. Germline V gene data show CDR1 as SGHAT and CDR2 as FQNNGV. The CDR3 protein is CASSLSQGLRTTNEKLFF. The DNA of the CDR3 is TGTGCCAGCAGCTTGTCACAGGGCCTCCGAACAACTAATGAAAAACTGTTTTTT.

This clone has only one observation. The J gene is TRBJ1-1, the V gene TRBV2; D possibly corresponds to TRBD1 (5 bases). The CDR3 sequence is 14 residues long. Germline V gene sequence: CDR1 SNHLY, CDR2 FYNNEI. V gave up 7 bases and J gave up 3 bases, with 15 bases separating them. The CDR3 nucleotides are TGTGCCAGCAAGCCGGGGGGATTCGACACTGAAGCTTTCTTT. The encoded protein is CASKPGGFDTEAFF.

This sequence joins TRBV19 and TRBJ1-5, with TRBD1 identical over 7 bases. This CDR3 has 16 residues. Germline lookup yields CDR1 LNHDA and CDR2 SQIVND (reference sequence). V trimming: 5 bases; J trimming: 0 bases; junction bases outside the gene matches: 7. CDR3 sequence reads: CASSSQDRSSNQPQHF. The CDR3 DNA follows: TGTGCCAGTAGTTCACAGGACAGGTCTAGCAATCAGCCCCAGCATTTT.

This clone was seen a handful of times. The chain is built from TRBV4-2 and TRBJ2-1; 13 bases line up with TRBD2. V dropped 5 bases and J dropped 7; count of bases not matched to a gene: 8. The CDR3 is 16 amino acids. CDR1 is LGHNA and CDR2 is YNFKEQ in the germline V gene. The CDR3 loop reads CASSVRTSGSPNEQFF. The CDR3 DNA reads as TGTGCCAGCAGCGTGCGGACTAGCGGGAGCCCGAATGAGCAGTTCTTC.

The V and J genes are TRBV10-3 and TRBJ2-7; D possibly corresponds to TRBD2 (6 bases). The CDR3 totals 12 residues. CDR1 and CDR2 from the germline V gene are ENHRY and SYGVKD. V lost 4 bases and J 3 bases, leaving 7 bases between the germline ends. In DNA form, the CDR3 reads TGTGCCATCAGTGGGGGGGACTACGAGCAGTACTTC. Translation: CAISGGDYEQYF.

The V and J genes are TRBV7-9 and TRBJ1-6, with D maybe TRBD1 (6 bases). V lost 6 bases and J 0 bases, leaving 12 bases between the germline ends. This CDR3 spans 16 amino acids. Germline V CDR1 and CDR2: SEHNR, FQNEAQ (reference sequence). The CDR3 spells CASRTGQSSYNSPLHF. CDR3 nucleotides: TGTGCCAGCAGGACGGGACAAAGCTCCTATAATTCACCCCTCCACTTT. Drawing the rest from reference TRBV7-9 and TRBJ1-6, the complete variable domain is DTGVSQNPRHKITKRGQNVTFRCDPISEHNRLYWYRQTLGQGPEFLTYFQNEAQLEKSRLLSDRFSAERPKGSFSTLEIQRTEQGDSAMYLCASRTGQSSYNSPLHFGNGTRLTVT.

The CDR3 DNA reads as TGTGCCAGCAGTATACTAGCGGGAAGCTCCTACGAGCAGTACTTC. Protein product: CASSILAGSSYEQYF. The chain joins TRBV2 to TRBJ2-7; 10 bases are shared with TRBD2. The CDR3 contains 15 residues. The junction had 4 bases not matched to a gene; V was cut back by 5 bases and J by 0 bases. Germline CDR1 SNHLY, CDR2 FYNNEI.

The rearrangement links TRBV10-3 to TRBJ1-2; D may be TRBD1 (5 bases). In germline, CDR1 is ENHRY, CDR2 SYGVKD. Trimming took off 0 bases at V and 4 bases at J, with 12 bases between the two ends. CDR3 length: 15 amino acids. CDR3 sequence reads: CAISESVAGSYGYTF. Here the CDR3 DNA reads TGTGCCATCAGTGAGTCGGTGGCAGGGTCCTATGGCTACACCTTC.

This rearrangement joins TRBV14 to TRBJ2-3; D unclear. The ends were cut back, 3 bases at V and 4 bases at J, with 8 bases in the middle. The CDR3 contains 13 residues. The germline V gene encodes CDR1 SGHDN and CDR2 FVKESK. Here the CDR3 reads CASSQGSADTQYF. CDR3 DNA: TGTGCCAGCAGCCAGGGCTCCGCAGATACGCAGTATTTT.

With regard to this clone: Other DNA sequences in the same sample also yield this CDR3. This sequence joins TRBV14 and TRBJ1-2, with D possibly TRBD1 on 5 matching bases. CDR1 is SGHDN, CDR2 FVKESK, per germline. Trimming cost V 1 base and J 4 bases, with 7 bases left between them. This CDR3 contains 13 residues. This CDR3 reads CASSQAGFYGYTF. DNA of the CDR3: TGTGCCAGCAGCCAAGCAGGGTTCTATGGCTACACCTTC.

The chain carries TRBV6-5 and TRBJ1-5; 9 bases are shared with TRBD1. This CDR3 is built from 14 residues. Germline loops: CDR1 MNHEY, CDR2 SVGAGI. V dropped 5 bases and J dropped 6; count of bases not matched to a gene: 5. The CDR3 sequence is CASSPRQGGQPQHF. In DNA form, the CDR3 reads TGTGCCAGCAGTCCTAGACAGGGGGGTCAGCCCCAGCATTTT.